A single sample gave rise to the 16 T cell receptor beta chains below, sequenced in a study of technical replicates of blood from a handful of donors. The protocol was immunoSEQ multiplex PCR, while the TCRdb copy is restricted to in-frame clones and leaves out a portion. There are tens of thousands of clones in the sample; about 91% occur only once, and over 0.35% lies in the top ten. The sequenced sample was T cells isolated from PBMCs. All receptors derive from a human donor in good health. Some clones in this sample may be carry-over from other donors' samples.

This sequence joins TRBV6-6 and TRBJ1-1; TRBD1 matches at 8 bases. This CDR3 is built from 12 residues. The junction had 4 bases not matched to a gene; V was cut back by 7 bases and J by 6 bases. Germline V gene data show CDR1 as MNHNY and CDR2 as SVGAGI (reference sequence). The CDR3 bases are TGTGCCAGCAACAGGGGGGAAGCTGAAGCTTTCTTT. Amino acids: CASNRGEAEAFF.

The chain joins TRBV5-1 to TRBJ1-3, with 7 bases that match TRBD1. V lost 0 bases to trimming and J lost 4 bases; unmatched junction nucleotides: 4. Germline V gives CDR1 SGHRS, CDR2 YFSETQ. This CDR3 is built from 15 residues. The CDR3 DNA follows: TGCGCCAGCAGCTTGGAAGGGACAGTAGGAAACACCATATATTTT. Amino acid sequence: CASSLEGTVGNTIYF. The full variable domain, its missing parts supplied by reference TRBV5-1 and TRBJ1-3, is KAGVTQTPRYLIKTRGQQVTLSCSPISGHRSVSWYQQTPGQGLQFLFEYFSETQRNKGNFPGRFSGRQFSNSRSEMNVSTLELGDSALYLCASSLEGTVGNTIYFGEGSWLTVV.

This chain uses TRBV28 with TRBJ1-5, with D maybe TRBD1 (6 bases). Per the germline V gene, CDR1 is MDHEN and CDR2 is SYDVKM. This CDR3 is built from 14 residues. Deletions cut 2 bases from V and 8 bases from J, with 13 bases between. Here the CDR3 reads CASSLNRAIEPQHF. DNA of the CDR3: TGTGCCAGCAGTTTAAACAGGGCAATCGAGCCCCAGCATTTT.

The rearrangement links TRBV5-1 to TRBJ2-7; TRBD2 is a possible D gene (6 bases). This CDR3 contains 12 residues. CDR1 is SGHRS, CDR2 YFSETQ, per germline. V was shortened by 5 bases and J by 3 bases, with 9 bases between the two germline ends. DNA for the CDR3: TGCGCCAGCAGGCGGGGTAACTACGAGCAGTACTTC. This gives the protein CASRRGNYEQYF.

This chain uses TRBV28 with TRBJ2-1; 9 nucleotides align to TRBD1. V dropped 3 bases and J dropped 0; count of bases not matched to a gene: 0. The CDR3 length is 15 residues. Germline-derived CDR1 and CDR2 are MDHEN and SYDVKM. CDR3 residues: CASSLTGGSYNEQFF. DNA for the CDR3: TGTGCCAGCAGTTTGACAGGGGGCTCCTACAATGAGCAGTTCTTC.

This clone was found a few times. Written as DNA, the CDR3 is TGCGCCAGCAGCCAAGAGGCCTTCTACGAGCAGTACTTC. This codes for CASSQEAFYEQYF. V is TRBV4-3 and J is TRBJ2-7; D uncertain. The CDR3 loop spans 13 amino acids. Germline CDR1 LGHNA, CDR2 YSLEER. The V end lost 0 bases, the J end lost 3 bases, and 6 bases lay between the germline ends.

The chain recombines TRBV19 with TRBJ2-1; TRBD2 agrees at 9 bases. V dropped 3 bases and J dropped 0; count of bases not matched to a gene: 6. The germline V gene has CDR1 LNHDA and CDR2 SQIVND (reference sequence). This CDR3 is built from 17 residues. The DNA for the CDR3 is TGTGCCAGTAGTATCCGACTAGCGGCCAGCTCCTACAATGAGCAGTTCTTC. It encodes CASSIRLAASSYNEQFF.

The chain has TRBV9 and TRBJ1-1; possibly TRBD1 for D (6 bases). CDR1 and CDR2 (germline): SGDLS, YYNGEE. CDR3 length equals 13 residues. Trimming cost V 4 bases and J 5 bases, with 12 bases left between them. CDR3 bases: TGTGCCAGCAGCCCCCTTAGGGGGACTGAAGCTTTCTTT. Translation gives CASSPLRGTEAFF.

This clone has only one observation. The chain links TRBV9 to TRBJ1-4; D is possibly TRBD1 (6 bases). Germline V gene lookup returns CDR1 SGDLS and CDR2 YYNGEE. Between the trimmed V and J ends, which lost 1 base and 4 bases, there was a span of 11 bases. The CDR3 length is 15 residues. For the CDR3, the DNA is TGTGCCAGCAGCGTACATGGGGGCGATAATGAAAAACTGTTTTTT. Protein product: CASSVHGGDNEKLFF.

This chain connects TRBV6-1 to TRBJ1-5, with D unclear. V was cut by 4 bases and J by 5 bases, with 12 bases left in between. CDR3 length: 14 residues. Germline lookup yields CDR1 MNHNS and CDR2 SASEGT. This chain's CDR3 is CASSGGGFHQPQHF. DNA for the CDR3: TGTGCCAGCAGTGGCGGAGGGTTTCATCAGCCCCAGCATTTT.

The chain links TRBV27 to TRBJ1-1, with D possibly TRBD1 on 6 matching bases. Germline values: CDR1 MNHEY, CDR2 SMNVEV (reference sequence). The CDR3 covers 15 residues. V lost 5 bases and J 5 bases, leaving 18 bases between the germline ends. The CDR3 region has the DNA TGTGCCAGCAGTCAAAACAGGGTATACTTTACTGAAGCTTTCTTT. Its translation is CASSQNRVYFTEAFF.

The chain has TRBV27 and TRBJ2-7; TRBD1 matches at 9 bases. J gave up 3 bases and V 6 bases, and 6 bases lay outside the gene matches. The CDR3 has 14 amino acids. Germline assignment: CDR1 MNHEY and CDR2 SMNVEV (reference sequence). In DNA, the CDR3 is TGTGCCAGCAGCTCCGGGACAGGGTACTACGAGCAGTACTTC. Protein: CASSSGTGYYEQYF.

This chain links TRBV6-6 with TRBJ1-6; the D is unclear. This CDR3 region has 16 residues. Looked up from germline, CDR1 is MNHNY and CDR2 is SVGAGI (reference sequence). Between the trimmed V and J ends, which lost 6 bases and 0 bases, there was a span of 12 bases. The CDR3: CASRGEVRSYNSPLHF. In nucleotides, the CDR3 is TGTGCCAGCAGGGGAGAGGTTCGCTCCTATAATTCACCCCTCCACTTT.

Worth noting for this clone: Sequence at one end of the junction differs from germline and may be a read error. This chain connects TRBV29-1 to TRBJ2-2, with TRBD2 as a possible D gene (6 bases). Looked up from germline, CDR1 is SQVTM and CDR2 is ANQGSEA. The CDR3 has 12 amino acids. CDR3 nucleotides: TGCAGCGTATTTACCGGGGCCGGGGGGCTGTTTTTT. It codes for CSVFTGAGGLFF.

The rearrangement links TRBV10-3 to TRBJ1-5, with TRBD1 as a possible D gene (5 bases). This CDR3 contains 15 residues. Trimming removed 4 bases from V and 2 bases from J, with 12 bases in between. Germline V gene sequence: CDR1 ENHRY, CDR2 SYGVKD. The CDR3, as DNA: TGTGCCATCAGTGTGGGGGGATTAGGCAATCAGCCCCAGCATTTT. Translating gives CAISVGGLGNQPQHF.

J is TRBJ2-7 and V is TRBV7-8; D is perhaps TRBD1 (6 bases). V lost 1 base to trimming and J lost 2 bases, with 12 bases between them. The CDR3 is made up of 15 amino acids. Germline CDR1 is SGHVS and CDR2 is FQNEAQ. The CDR3 loop is CASSLVDRNTYEQYF. CDR3 coding DNA: TGTGCCAGCAGCTTAGTAGACAGGAATACCTACGAGCAGTACTTC.